The 8 T cell receptor beta chains in this list originate from one sample, sequenced in a study of blood T cells in healthy people across ages. With a J-beta primer mix and a sample-barcoded 5' primer, a second PCR ran about 6 to 11 cycles. From the 5' RACE reads, TCRdb called clonotypes with MiXCR, one entry per CDR3 protein. The sample lists hundreds of thousands of distinct CDR3 sequences; about 28% were seen once. Material for sequencing was blood. The receptor source for this set is a woman over 75 in good health.

The gene calls are TRBV20-1 and TRBJ1-2, with a tentative D call TRBD1 (5 bases). V lost 6 bases and J 8 bases, leaving 19 bases between the germline ends. The CDR3 runs 13 residues. The germline CDR1 and CDR2 sequences are DFQATT and SNEGSKA (reference sequence). This chain's CDR3 is CSAGDTGPRGYTF. CDR3 coding DNA: TGCAGTGCGGGAGATACAGGCCCGAGGGGCTACACCTTC.

The chain combines TRBV29-1 with TRBJ1-4, with D unclear. Trimming took 2 bases from V and 4 from J, leaving 8 bases between them. The CDR3 length is 13 residues. The V gene's germline CDR1 is SQVTM and CDR2 ANQGSEA. The CDR3 region has the DNA TGCAGCGTTGAACCCAGACATAATGAAAAACTGTTTTTT. Amino acids: CSVEPRHNEKLFF.

This clonotype was seen a handful of times. The J gene is TRBJ1-1, the V gene TRBV2, with TRBD1 identical over 8 bases. Germline lookup yields CDR1 SNHLY and CDR2 FYNNEI. The ends lost 6 bases at V and 2 bases at J; junction bases unmatched: 8. This CDR3 has 15 residues. CDR3 in DNA: TGTGCCAGCAGGGGGACAGGCAACCAAAACACTGAAGCTTTCTTT. It is translated as CASRGTGNQNTEAFF.

This clonotype was seen at least ten times. The J gene is TRBJ2-3, the V gene TRBV7-2; no reliable D call. V lost 2 bases and J lost 2, with 11 bases in between. CDR1 is SGHTA and CDR2 is FQGNSA in the germline V gene. This CDR3 has 15 residues. For the CDR3, the DNA is TGTGCCAGCAGCTTACAATCCCCCCCCACAGATACGCAGTATTTT. Amino acid sequence: CASSLQSPPTDTQYF.

The sample holds many counts of this clonotype. V gene TRBV7-2 combines with J gene TRBJ2-7; 11 bases map to TRBD2. In germline, CDR1 is SGHTA, CDR2 FQGNSA. Losses at the gene ends were 4 bases for V and 0 bases for J; bases not matched to a gene: 5. The CDR3 is 16 residues long. CDR3 bases: TGTGCCAGCAGCTCTGGACTAGCGGGCCGCTCCTACGAGCAGTACTTC. It encodes CASSSGLAGRSYEQYF.

This clonotype came up many times. The chain recombines TRBV6-2 or TRBV6-3 with TRBJ2-7; no definite D call. This CDR3 has 16 residues. V was shortened by 8 bases and J by 6 bases, with 26 bases between the two germline ends. The germline V gene encodes CDR1 MNHEY and CDR2 SVGEGT. CDR3 sequence (DNA): TGTGCCAGCGCTATTATGAGGACCCAAAAGACCGGCGAGCAGTACTTC. This codes for CASAIMRTQKTGEQYF.

In regard to this clonotype: A much more abundant neighbour one base away suggests this may be a read error. The chain employs TRBV18 and TRBJ2-7; perhaps TRBD2 as D (6 bases). The V gene's germline CDR1 is KGHSH and CDR2 LQKENI. The CDR3 covers 15 residues. CDR3 loop: CASSPLDGGTYGQYF. The CDR3 DNA is TGTGCCAGCTCACCACTGGACGGAGGGACCTACGGGCAGTACTTC.

This clonotype was counted a few times. A read error may be the cause here, since a much bigger clone is one base away. This CDR3 is CSAPRGSGANVRTF. The CDR3 DNA sequence: TGCAGTGCGCCACGCGGCTCTGGGGCCAACGTCCGGACTTTC. The chain combines TRBV20-1 with TRBJ2-6, with D maybe TRBD1 (5 bases). The CDR3 extends over 14 amino acids. Germline values: CDR1 DFQATT, CDR2 SNEGSKA (reference sequence).